This is a list of T cell receptor beta chains from one sample in a study of blood T cell repertoires in COVID-19. Data came from immunoSEQ multiplex PCR; TCRdb stores just in-frame clones and leaves some out. The sample lists 200,000 to 250,000 clones; approximately 84% were seen once. The material sequenced was peripheral blood. The receptors were gathered from a woman in her twenties or thirties who had recovered from COVID-19. CDR3s include the opening cysteine and the closing phenylalanine or tryptophan. Fields, in order: CDR3 length, V gene, D gene, J gene, clone size, CDR3 protein, CDR3 DNA. The D gene is left open where the match is weak. Rows give clone size only sometimes, using once, few, many, or a class for an expanded clone.

14	TRBV5-4	.	TRBJ2-1	.	CASSLARTYNEQFF	TGTGCCAGCAGCTTGGCCAGGACTTACAATGAGCAGTTCTTC
14	TRBV2	TRBD2	TRBJ2-4	.	CASSTTSGEVIQYF	TGTGCCAGCAGTACAACTAGCGGGGAGGTCATTCAGTACTTC
14	TRBV7-9	.	TRBJ2-3	.	CASSLRGFTDTQYF	TGTGCCAGCAGCTTAAGGGGTTTTACAGATACGCAGTATTTT
14	TRBV19	.	TRBJ1-2	once	CASSKKGGHYGYTF	TGTGCCAGTAGTAAAAAAGGGGGTCACTATGGCTACACCTTC
15	TRBV10-2	.	TRBJ2-5	.	CASKTGQMEWETQYF	TGCGCCAGCAAAACAGGACAGATGGAGTGGGAGACCCAGTACTTC
18	TRBV2	.	TRBJ2-3	.	CASSTLLTSSASTDTQYF	TGTGCCAGCAGTACCCTACTGACTTCTAGCGCAAGCACAGATACGCAGTATTTT
15	TRBV29-1	TRBD1	TRBJ2-4	.	CSVAPTGVAKNIQYF	TGCAGCGTGGCCCCGACAGGGGTAGCCAAAAACATTCAGTACTTC
14	TRBV19	TRBD1	TRBJ1-4	few	CASSHRGRDEKLFF	TGTGCCAGTAGCCACAGGGGGCGCGACGAAAAACTGTTTTTT
15	TRBV18	.	TRBJ1-2	few	CASSPTRDANYGYTF	TGTGCCAGCTCACCGACACGGGATGCTAACTATGGCTACACCTTC
17	TRBV28	TRBD1	TRBJ1-6	few	CASSLLGGQGQNSPLHF	TGTGCCAGCAGTTTATTAGGCGGACAGGGGCAAAATTCACCCCTCCACTTT
14	TRBV6-6	TRBD2	TRBJ2-2	.	CASNGLASPGELFF	TGTGCCAGCAACGGACTAGCAAGCCCCGGGGAGCTGTTTTTT
13	TRBV12-3/TRBV12-4	.	TRBJ2-7	.	CASSLQGWNEQYF	TGTGCCAGCAGTTTACAGGGTTGGAACGAGCAGTACTTC
15	TRBV11-2	.	TRBJ1-2	.	CASSPGPPVSRGYTF	TGTGCCAGCAGCCCCGGTCCCCCCGTGTCGCGTGGCTACACCTTC
16	TRBV2	.	TRBJ1-6	.	CASSFRRVKDNSPLHF	TGTGCCAGCAGTTTTCGCAGGGTTAAGGATAATTCACCCCTCCACTTT
14	TRBV2	.	TRBJ2-7	.	CASTPGRLAYEQYF	TGTGCCAGCACCCCGGGGAGGTTGGCCTACGAGCAGTACTTC
13	TRBV29-1	TRBD1	TRBJ2-7	.	CSVGGDRAYEQYF	TGCAGCGTGGGGGGGGACAGGGCTTACGAGCAGTACTTC
15	TRBV2	.	TRBJ1-6	.	CASSARGLLNSPLHF	TGTGCCAGCAGTGCCCGGGGACTTCTTAATTCACCCCTCCACTTT
13	TRBV6-5	.	TRBJ2-7	once	CASTSQASGEQYF	TGTGCCAGCACCTCCCAAGCTTCCGGCGAGCAGTACTTC
16	TRBV5-1	TRBD2	TRBJ2-1	.	CASSFRWGGSYNEQFF	TGCGCCAGCAGTTTCCGGTGGGGGGGCTCCTACAATGAGCAGTTCTTC
17	TRBV5-1	.	TRBJ2-3	.	CASSLSFVLAGTDTQYF	TGCGCCAGCAGCTTGAGTTTTGTACTAGCAGGGACAGATACGCAGTATTTT
15	TRBV6-5	.	TRBJ2-2	.	CASSYLPTRAGELFF	TGTGCCAGCAGTTACCTCCCCACTCGGGCCGGGGAGCTGTTTTTT
14	TRBV7-2	.	TRBJ1-4	.	CASRGGWTNEKLFF	TGTGCCAGCAGGGGAGGGTGGACTAATGAAAAACTGTTTTTT
16	TRBV11-1	.	TRBJ2-3	.	CASSLPGAGWTDTQYF	TGTGCCAGCAGCTTGCCGGGAGCCGGTTGGACAGATACGCAGTATTTT
17	TRBV19	.	TRBJ1-5	.	CASSIQSRGGERQPQHF	TGTGCCAGTAGTATTCAATCGAGAGGAGGGGAGAGACAGCCCCAGCATTTT
11	TRBV10-2	.	TRBJ1-1	.	CASTRSEEAFF	TGCGCCAGCACCAGGTCAGAAGAAGCTTTCTTT
14	TRBV19	TRBD1	TRBJ2-7	few	CASSMGQFSYEQYF	TGTGCCAGTAGTATGGGACAGTTCTCCTACGAGCAGTACTTC
15	TRBV11-2	.	TRBJ1-1	.	CASSPGRQGRGEAFF	TGTGCCAGCAGCCCGGGAAGGCAGGGGAGAGGTGAAGCTTTCTTT
14	TRBV5-1	.	TRBJ2-5	.	CASSLGQLQETQYF	TGCGCCAGCAGCTTGGGACAGCTCCAAGAGACCCAGTACTTC
12	TRBV9	.	TRBJ1-1	.	CASSPRDTEAFF	TGTGCCAGCAGCCCCCGGGACACTGAAGCTTTCTTT
16	TRBV10-3	.	TRBJ1-6	once	CAISGAGGARNSPLHF	TGTGCCATCAGTGGGGCGGGGGGGGCTCGTAATTCACCCCTCCACTTT
14	TRBV15	TRBD2	TRBJ2-3	.	CATSKRGAADTQYF	TGTGCCACCTCCAAGCGGGGGGCGGCAGATACGCAGTATTTT
13	TRBV18	.	TRBJ2-5	.	CASSRGQEETQYF	TGTGCCAGCTCACGGGGCCAGGAAGAGACCCAGTACTTC
14	TRBV19	TRBD2	TRBJ2-3	.	CASSMYPLADTQYF	TGTGCCAGTAGTATGTACCCACTAGCGGATACGCAGTATTTT
16	TRBV5-6	.	TRBJ2-3	.	CASSFRDNSRTDTQYF	TGTGCCAGCAGCTTCCGGGACAACTCACGCACAGATACGCAGTATTTT
11	TRBV11-2	.	TRBJ2-7	.	CASSTNYEQYF	TGTGCCAGCAGTACAAACTACGAGCAGTACTTC
13	TRBV12-3/TRBV12-4	.	TRBJ1-1	.	CASSWGVNTEAFF	TGTGCCAGCAGCTGGGGGGTGAACACTGAAGCTTTCTTT
13	TRBV23-1	TRBD1	TRBJ2-7	few	CASRDRVSYEQYF	TGCGCCAGCCGGGACAGGGTATCCTACGAGCAGTACTTC
14	TRBV25-1	.	TRBJ1-1	.	CASSESWQNTEAFF	TGTGCCAGCAGTGAAAGTTGGCAGAACACTGAAGCTTTCTTT
16	TRBV27	TRBD1	TRBJ1-6	.	CASQRSGTERNSPLHF	TGTGCCAGCCAGCGCTCCGGGACAGAGCGTAATTCACCCCTCCACTTT
13	TRBV29-1	.	TRBJ2-3	.	CSGRSVGPDTQYF	TGCAGCGGACGTAGCGTGGGCCCAGATACGCAGTATTTT
14	TRBV7-2	.	TRBJ1-5	.	CASSILQANQPQHF	TGTGCCAGCAGCATTCTACAGGCGAATCAGCCCCAGCATTTT
15	TRBV7-9	TRBD1	TRBJ2-1	.	CASSFRDRGPREQFF	TGTGCCAGCAGCTTCCGGGACAGGGGGCCTCGAGAGCAGTTCTTC
17	TRBV7-9	TRBD2	TRBJ2-1	once	CASSLIFSGSSYNEQFF	TGTGCCAGCAGCCTGATTTTTAGCGGGAGCTCCTACAATGAGCAGTTCTTC
15	TRBV9	.	TRBJ2-5	.	CASSVLHTSQETQYF	TGTGCCAGCAGCGTACTTCATACTAGTCAAGAGACCCAGTACTTC
13	TRBV7-3	.	TRBJ2-1	.	CASSFTGGDEQFF	TGTGCCAGCAGCTTTACAGGGGGGGATGAGCAGTTCTTC
16	TRBV30	.	TRBJ1-2	.	CAWSVGLQKGVSGYTF	TGTGCCTGGAGTGTAGGGTTGCAGAAAGGGGTCTCTGGCTACACCTTC
17	TRBV7-6	TRBD2	TRBJ2-3	.	CASSLAVGGLATDTQYF	TGTGCCAGCAGCTTAGCGGTCGGCGGACTAGCGACAGATACGCAGTATTTT
16	TRBV10-3	.	TRBJ1-2	.	CAISAGVVRGGNGYTF	TGTGCCATCAGTGCGGGCGTTGTTCGGGGGGGAAATGGCTACACCTTC
15	TRBV19	TRBD2	TRBJ2-1	.	CASSIVSGGAYEQFF	TGTGCCAGTAGTATAGTTAGCGGGGGGGCCTATGAGCAGTTCTTC
16	TRBV7-9	TRBD1	TRBJ1-6	.	CASSSRGQGARSPLHF	TGTGCCAGCAGCTCCCGTGGACAGGGGGCTCGGTCACCCCTCCACTTT